The entry below describes one T cell receptor (beta chain). The antigen is not known. The data are from a study of cytomegalovirus exposure and HLA in healthy donors. The PCR employed 60 Vbeta primers together with 13 Jbeta primers. Here immunoSEQ multiplex PCR was the method, and the copy in TCRdb shows in-frame clones only, minus some. The table has about 140,000 clones, over 70% seen once. General study points: A later analysis linked a missense variant in DCLRE1C to the trimming of TCR beta V and J genes. There was a cluster of highly shared sequence variants that was likely a sequencing artifact.

The germline V and J ends were trimmed by 5 bases and 3 bases, with 14 bases remaining between them. This CDR3 region has 14 residues. Germline V gene lookup returns CDR1 SGHAT and CDR2 FQNNGV. The sample comprised PBMCs. This chain links TRBV11-2 with TRBJ2-7; possibly TRBD2 for D (5 bases). This TCR was recovered from a man younger than 35 in good health and CMV-seronegative. CDR3 in amino acids: CASSAYRGGYEQYF. CDR3 DNA: TGTGCCAGCAGCGCCTACCGGGGTGGCTACGAGCAGTACTTC.